Listed below are T cell receptor beta chains from one sample, sequenced in a study of blood T cell repertoires in COVID-19. TCRdb keeps only in-frame clones here, not all; method: immunoSEQ multiplex PCR. This sample has about 130,000 clones; roughly three quarters occur once, and the top ten carry around 2%. What was sequenced was peripheral blood. The receptors were sampled from a woman in her seventies with acute or convalescent COVID-19. CDR3s include the opening cysteine and the closing phenylalanine or tryptophan. The D gene is left open where the match is weak. Clone size is not always given. Where it is, it says once, few, many or a class for expanded clones.

d_call,v_call,clone_size,j_call,cdr3_nt,cdr3_aa
NA,TRBV9,NA,TRBJ2-7,TGTGCCAGCAGCGTAGGGGGTAGGGGCACAGACGAGCAGTACTTC,CASSVGGRGTDEQYF
NA,TRBV19,NA,TRBJ2-6,TGTGCCAGTAGTATAATCCGCTCACCGTCTGGGGCCAACGTCCTTGGGTTC,CASSIIRSPSGANVLGF
TRBD2,TRBV5-6,NA,TRBJ2-7,TGTGCCAGCAGCCTCGGGACTAGCGACTACGAGCAGTACTTC,CASSLGTSDYEQYF
NA,TRBV7-9,NA,TRBJ2-5,TGTGCCAGCAGCTTAGTTGGGCAATGGGTGACCCAGTACTTC,CASSLVGQWVTQYF
NA,TRBV6-5,NA,TRBJ2-3,TGTGCCAGCAGTTCTCGGACAGCCCCCATGGCAGATACGCAGTATTTT,CASSSRTAPMADTQYF
NA,TRBV7-9,once,TRBJ1-5,TGTGCCAGCAGCTTAGTAGGTGGGCACCAGCATTTT,CASSLVGGHQHF
NA,TRBV4-1,NA,TRBJ1-3,TGCGCCAGCAGCCAAGATTGGAGGGCCACCATATATTTT,CASSQDWRATIYF
NA,TRBV7-9,NA,TRBJ2-4,TGTGCCAGCAGCTCCGACAGCGCCCATACCATTCAGTACTTC,CASSSDSAHTIQYF
NA,TRBV4-1,NA,TRBJ2-1,TGCGCCAGCAGCCAGGCCTTCGCGGCTTCCTACAATGAGCAGTTCTTC,CASSQAFAASYNEQFF
TRBD2,TRBV7-9,NA,TRBJ2-2,TGTGCCAGTCCCCTCGGGGGAGGGAGCACCGGGGAGCTGTTTTTT,CASPLGGGSTGELFF